This TCR beta chain was found in a study of early stage breast cancer tumors. Study as a whole: Most invasive tumors, twelve of 16, were ER+/PR+/HER2-. Overall study findings and caveats: Commonly generated sequences made up most enriched TCRB sequences shared between patients. Blood repertoires resembled normal breast more than tumor. Bulk DNA sequencing of unsorted cells missed chain pairing and markers.

The CDR3 spans 15 residues. V lost 3 bases and J lost 4, with 14 bases in between. Looked up from germline, CDR1 is LGHNA and CDR2 is YNFKEQ. Turning to this clone: Its cognate antigen is unknown.

Assay used: immunoSEQ multiplex PCR; TCRdb lists only in-frame clones, some missing. Here the sample spans some 9,700 clones, roughly 79% being singletons. This sequence joins TRBV4-2 and TRBJ2-3; a weak D match, TRBD2 (5 bases). The material sequenced was normal breast tissue next to the tumor. The receptor comes from a person aged 35-50 years with breast cancer. The CDR3 loop is CASSQRSGWADTQYF. The CDR3 nucleotides are TGTGCCAGCAGCCAGAGGTCGGGATGGGCAGATACGCAGTATTTT.